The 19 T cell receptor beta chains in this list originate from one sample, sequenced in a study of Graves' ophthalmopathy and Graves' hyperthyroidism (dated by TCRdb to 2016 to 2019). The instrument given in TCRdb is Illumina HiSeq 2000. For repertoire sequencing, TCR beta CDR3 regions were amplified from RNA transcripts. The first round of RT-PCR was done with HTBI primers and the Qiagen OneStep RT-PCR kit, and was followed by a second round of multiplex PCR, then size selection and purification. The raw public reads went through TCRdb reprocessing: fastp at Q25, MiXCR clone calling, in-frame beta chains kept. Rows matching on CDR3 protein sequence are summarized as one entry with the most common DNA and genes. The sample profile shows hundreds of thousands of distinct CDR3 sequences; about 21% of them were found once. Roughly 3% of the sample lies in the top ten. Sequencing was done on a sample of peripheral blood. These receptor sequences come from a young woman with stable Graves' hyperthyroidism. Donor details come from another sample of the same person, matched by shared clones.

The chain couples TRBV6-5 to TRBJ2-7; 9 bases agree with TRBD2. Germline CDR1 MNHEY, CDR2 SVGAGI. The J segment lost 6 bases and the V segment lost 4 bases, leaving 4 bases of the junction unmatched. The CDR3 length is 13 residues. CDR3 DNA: TGTGCCAGCAGTTCGGGACTAGCTCTCGAGCAGTACTTC. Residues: CASSSGLALEQYF.

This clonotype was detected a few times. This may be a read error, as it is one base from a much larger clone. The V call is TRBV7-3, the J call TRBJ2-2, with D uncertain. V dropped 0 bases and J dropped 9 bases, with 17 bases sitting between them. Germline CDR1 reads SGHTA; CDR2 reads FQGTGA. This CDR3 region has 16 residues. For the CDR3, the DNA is TGTGCCAGCAGCTTAACGAGCAGCCCGGTAGTCTGGGAGCTGTTTTTT. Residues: CASSLTSSPVVWELFF.

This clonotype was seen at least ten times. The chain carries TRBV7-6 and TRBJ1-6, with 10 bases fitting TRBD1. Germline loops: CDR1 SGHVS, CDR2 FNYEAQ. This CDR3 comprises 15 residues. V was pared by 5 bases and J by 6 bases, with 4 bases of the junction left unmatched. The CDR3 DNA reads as TGTGCCAGCAGCCGCGGACAGGGGGGTAATTCACCCCTCCACTTT. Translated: CASSRGQGGNSPLHF.

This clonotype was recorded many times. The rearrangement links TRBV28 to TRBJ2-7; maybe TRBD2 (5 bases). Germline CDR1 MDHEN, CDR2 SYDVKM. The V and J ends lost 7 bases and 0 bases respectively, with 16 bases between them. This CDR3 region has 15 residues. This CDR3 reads CASTPVGSSSYEQYF. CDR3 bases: TGTGCCAGCACTCCCGTTGGGAGCAGCTCCTACGAGCAGTACTTC.

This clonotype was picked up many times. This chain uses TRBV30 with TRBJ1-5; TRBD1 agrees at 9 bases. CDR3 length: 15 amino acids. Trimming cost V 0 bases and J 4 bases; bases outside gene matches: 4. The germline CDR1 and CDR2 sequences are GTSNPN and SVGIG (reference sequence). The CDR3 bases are TGTGCCTGGAGTGTAGGGGGACAGGGAAATCAGCCCCAGCATTTT. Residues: CAWSVGGQGNQPQHF.

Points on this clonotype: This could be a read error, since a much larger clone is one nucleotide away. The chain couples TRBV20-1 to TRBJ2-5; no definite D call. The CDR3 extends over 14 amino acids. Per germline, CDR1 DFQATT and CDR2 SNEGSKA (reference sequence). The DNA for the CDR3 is TGCAGTGCTAGGGCCACAGCCCCTGAAGAGACCCGGTACTTC. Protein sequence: CSARATAPEETRYF.

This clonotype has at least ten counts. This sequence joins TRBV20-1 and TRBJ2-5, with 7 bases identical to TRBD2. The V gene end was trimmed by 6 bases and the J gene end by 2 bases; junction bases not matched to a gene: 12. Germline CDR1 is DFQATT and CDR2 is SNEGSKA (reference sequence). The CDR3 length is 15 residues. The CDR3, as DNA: TGCAGTGCCACTGGGACTAACGGTGTACAAGAGACCCAGTACTTC. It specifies CSATGTNGVQETQYF.

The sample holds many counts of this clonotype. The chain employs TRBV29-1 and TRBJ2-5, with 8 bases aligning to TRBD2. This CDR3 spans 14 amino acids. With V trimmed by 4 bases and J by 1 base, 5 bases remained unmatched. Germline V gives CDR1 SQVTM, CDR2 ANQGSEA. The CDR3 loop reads CSVGVAGTQETQYF. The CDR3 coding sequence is TGCAGCGTTGGAGTAGCGGGGACCCAAGAGACCCAGTACTTC. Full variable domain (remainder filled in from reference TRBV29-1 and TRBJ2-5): SAVISQKPSRDICQRGTSLTIQCQVDSQVTMMFWYRQQPGQSLTLIATANQGSEATYESGFVIDKFPISRPNLTFSTLTVSNMSPEDSSIYLCSVGVAGTQETQYFGPGTRLLVL.

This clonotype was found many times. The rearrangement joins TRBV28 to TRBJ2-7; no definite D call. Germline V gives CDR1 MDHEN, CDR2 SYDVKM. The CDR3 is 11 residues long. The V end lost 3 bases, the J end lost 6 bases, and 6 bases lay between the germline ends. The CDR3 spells CASSFALEQYF. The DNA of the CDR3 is TGTGCCAGCAGTTTCGCGCTCGAGCAGTACTTC.

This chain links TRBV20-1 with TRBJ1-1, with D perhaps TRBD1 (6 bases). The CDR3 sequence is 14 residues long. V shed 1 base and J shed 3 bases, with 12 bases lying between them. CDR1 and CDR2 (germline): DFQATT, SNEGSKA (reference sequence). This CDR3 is CSARVGGADTEAFF. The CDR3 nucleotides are TGCAGTGCTAGAGTGGGGGGGGCGGACACTGAAGCTTTCTTT.

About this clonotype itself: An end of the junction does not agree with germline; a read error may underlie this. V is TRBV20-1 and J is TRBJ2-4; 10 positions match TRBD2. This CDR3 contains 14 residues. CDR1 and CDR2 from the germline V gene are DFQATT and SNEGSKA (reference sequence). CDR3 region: CSARLAGAKNIKYF. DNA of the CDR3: TGCAGTGCTAGACTAGCGGGAGCCAAAAACATTAAGTACTTC.

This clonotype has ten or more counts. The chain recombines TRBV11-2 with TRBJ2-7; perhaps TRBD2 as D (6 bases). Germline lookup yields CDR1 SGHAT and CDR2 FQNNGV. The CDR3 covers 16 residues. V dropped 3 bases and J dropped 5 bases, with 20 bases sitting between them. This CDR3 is CASSFPRWEAGHEQYF. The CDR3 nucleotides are TGTGCCAGCAGCTTCCCAAGGTGGGAGGCCGGCCACGAGCAGTACTTC.

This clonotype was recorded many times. DNA of the CDR3: TGTGCCAGCAGGGACAGGGGATATACTGAAGCTTTCTTT. It specifies CASRDRGYTEAFF. V gene TRBV2 combines with J gene TRBJ1-1; 9 bases match TRBD1. CDR1 is SNHLY and CDR2 is FYNNEI in the germline V gene. The ends lost 6 bases at V and 5 bases at J; junction bases unmatched: 4. The CDR3 runs 13 residues.

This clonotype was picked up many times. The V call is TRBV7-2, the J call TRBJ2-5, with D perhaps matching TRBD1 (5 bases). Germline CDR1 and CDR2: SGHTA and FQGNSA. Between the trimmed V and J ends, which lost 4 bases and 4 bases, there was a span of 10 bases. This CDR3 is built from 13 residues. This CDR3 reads CASSSVTGETQYF. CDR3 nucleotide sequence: TGTGCCAGCAGCTCAGTTACAGGAGAGACCCAGTACTTC.

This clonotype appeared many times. The CDR3 bases are TGTGCCAGCAGTGCGTCAAAGCAGGGGTCCGGGGAGCTGTTTTTT. Its translation is CASSASKQGSGELFF. The chain links TRBV12-3 or TRBV12-4 to TRBJ2-2; TRBD1 might be the D (6 bases). This CDR3 is built from 15 residues. Trimming removed 5 bases at V and 6 bases at J, with 16 bases between.

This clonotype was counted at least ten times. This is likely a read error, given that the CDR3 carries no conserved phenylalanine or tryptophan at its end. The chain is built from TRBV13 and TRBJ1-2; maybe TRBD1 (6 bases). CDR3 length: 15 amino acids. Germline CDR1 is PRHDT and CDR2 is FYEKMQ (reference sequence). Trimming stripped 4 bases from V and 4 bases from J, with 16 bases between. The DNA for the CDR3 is TGTGCCAGCAGCTCCCGACGGGGGGGCAGCTATGGCTACACCTCC. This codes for CASSSRRGGSYGYTS.

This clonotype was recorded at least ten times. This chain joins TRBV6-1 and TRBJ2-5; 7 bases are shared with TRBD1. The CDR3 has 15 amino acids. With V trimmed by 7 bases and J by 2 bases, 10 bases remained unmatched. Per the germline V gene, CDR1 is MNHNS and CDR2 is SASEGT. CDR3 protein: CASTQTGVEQETQYF. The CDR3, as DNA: TGTGCCAGCACTCAAACAGGGGTGGAGCAAGAGACCCAGTACTTC.

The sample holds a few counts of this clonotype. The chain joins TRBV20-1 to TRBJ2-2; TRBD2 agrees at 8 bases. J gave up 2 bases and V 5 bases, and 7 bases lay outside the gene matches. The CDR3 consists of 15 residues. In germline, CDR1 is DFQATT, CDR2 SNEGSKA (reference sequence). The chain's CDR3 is CSALYSGINTGELFF. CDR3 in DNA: TGCAGTGCTCTTTATAGCGGGATAAACACCGGGGAGCTGTTTTTT.

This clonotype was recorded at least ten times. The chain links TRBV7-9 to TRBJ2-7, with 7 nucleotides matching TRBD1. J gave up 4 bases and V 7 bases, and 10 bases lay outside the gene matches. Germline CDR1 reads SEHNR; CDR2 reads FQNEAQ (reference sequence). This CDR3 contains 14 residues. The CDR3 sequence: CASNTDRNVYEQYF. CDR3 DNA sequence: TGTGCCAGCAACACGGACAGGAATGTTTACGAGCAGTACTTC.